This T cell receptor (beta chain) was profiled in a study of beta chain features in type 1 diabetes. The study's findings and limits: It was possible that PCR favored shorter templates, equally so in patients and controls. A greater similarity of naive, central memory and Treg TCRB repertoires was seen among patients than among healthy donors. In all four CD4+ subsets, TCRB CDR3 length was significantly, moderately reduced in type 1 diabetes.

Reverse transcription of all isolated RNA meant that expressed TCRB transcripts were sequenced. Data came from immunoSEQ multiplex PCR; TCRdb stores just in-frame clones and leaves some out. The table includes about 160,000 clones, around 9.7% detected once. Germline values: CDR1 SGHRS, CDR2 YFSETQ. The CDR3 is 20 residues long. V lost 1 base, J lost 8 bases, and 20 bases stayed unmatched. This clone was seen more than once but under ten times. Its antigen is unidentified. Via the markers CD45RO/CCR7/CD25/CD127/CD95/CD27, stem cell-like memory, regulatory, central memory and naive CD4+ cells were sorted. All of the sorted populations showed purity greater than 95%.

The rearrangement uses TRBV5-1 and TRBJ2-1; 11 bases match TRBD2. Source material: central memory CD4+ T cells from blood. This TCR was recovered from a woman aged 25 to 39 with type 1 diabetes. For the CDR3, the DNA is TGCGCCAGCAGCTTGACCGGTAGCGGGAGGGCCTACTTTTCGCCGGATGAGCAGTTCTTC. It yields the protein CASSLTGSGRAYFSPDEQFF.